This TCR beta chain comes out of a study of shared clonotypes between healthy human individuals. Sequencing was performed with immunoSEQ multiplex PCR; in TCRdb, only in-frame clones are kept and a portion is missing. The sample has about 690,000 clones, about nine tenths seen once. Points from the study as a whole: Measured sharing among donors was expected to vary with sequencing depth. Researchers sampled only blood; tissue repertoires likely differ. Four donors held about 5% of naive CD4 clonotypes in common.

Germline V gene lookup returns CDR1 SNHLY and CDR2 FYNNEI. The CDR3 consists of 16 residues. V was trimmed by 5 bases and J by 0 bases, leaving 11 bases between them. On this clone itself: The antigen remains unidentified.

The receptor was isolated from a man aged 18 to 29 in good health. Some clones in this sample may be carry-over from other donors' samples. The chain joins TRBV2 to TRBJ2-6; D possibly corresponds to TRBD1 (5 bases). The sequencing input was memory CD8+ T cells from PBMCs. This sample's subset: CD45RO+ cells pooled with CCR7-negative TemRA cells. As DNA, the CDR3 is TGTGCCAGCAGTCCGGACACAAACTCTGGGGCCAACGTCCTGACTTTC. This translates into CASSPDTNSGANVLTF.